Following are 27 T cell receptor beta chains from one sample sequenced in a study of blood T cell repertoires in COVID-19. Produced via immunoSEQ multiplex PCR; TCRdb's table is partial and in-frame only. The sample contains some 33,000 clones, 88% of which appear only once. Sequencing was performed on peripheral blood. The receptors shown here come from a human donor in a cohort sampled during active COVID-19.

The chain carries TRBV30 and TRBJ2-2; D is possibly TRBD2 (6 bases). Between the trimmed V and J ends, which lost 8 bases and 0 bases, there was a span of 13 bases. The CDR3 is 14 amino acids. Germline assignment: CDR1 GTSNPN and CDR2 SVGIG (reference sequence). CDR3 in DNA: TGTGCCGGGCGGCGGGGAGCGAACACCGGGGAGCTGTTTTTT. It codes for CAGRRGANTGELFF.

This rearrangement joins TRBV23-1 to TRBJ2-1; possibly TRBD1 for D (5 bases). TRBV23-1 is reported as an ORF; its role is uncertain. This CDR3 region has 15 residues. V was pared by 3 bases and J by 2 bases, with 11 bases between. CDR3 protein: CASSQGPGAYNEQFF. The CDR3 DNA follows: TGCGCCAGCAGTCAGGGGCCAGGCGCCTACAATGAGCAGTTCTTC.

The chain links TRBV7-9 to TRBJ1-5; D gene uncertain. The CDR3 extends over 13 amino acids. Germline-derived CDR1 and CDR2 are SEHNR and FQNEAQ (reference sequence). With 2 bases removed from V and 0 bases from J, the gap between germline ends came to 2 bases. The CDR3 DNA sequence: TGTGCCAGCAGCTTACTTAGCAATCAGCCCCAGCATTTT. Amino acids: CASSLLSNQPQHF.

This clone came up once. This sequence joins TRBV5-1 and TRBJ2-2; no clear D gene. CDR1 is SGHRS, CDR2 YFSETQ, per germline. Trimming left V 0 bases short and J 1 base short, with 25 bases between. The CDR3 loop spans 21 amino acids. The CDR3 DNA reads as TGCGCCAGCAGCTTGGGGCAGACATCCACTGGTCATCTCCGGAACACCGGGGAGCTGTTTTTT. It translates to CASSLGQTSTGHLRNTGELFF.

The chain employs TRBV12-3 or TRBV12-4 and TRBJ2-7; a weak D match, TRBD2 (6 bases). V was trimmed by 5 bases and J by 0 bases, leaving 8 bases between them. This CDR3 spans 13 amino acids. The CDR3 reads CASSGGYSYEQYF. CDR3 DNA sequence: TGTGCCAGCAGTGGGGGGTACTCCTACGAGCAGTACTTC.

The CDR3 protein is CASSGLADSYEQYF. The CDR3 DNA is TGCGCCAGCAGTGGACTAGCGGATTCCTACGAGCAGTACTTC. The V and J genes are TRBV10-2 and TRBJ2-7; 9 bases align to TRBD2. The CDR3 runs to 14 residues. With 4 bases clipped from V and 1 base from J, the junction kept 2 bases outside the gene matches. Germline loops: CDR1 WSHSY, CDR2 SAAADI.

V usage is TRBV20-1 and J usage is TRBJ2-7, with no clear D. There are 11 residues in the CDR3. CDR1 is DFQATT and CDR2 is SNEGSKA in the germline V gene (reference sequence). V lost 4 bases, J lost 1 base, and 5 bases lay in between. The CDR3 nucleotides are TGCAGTGCTACCCGTTCCTACGAGCAGTACTTC. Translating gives CSATRSYEQYF.

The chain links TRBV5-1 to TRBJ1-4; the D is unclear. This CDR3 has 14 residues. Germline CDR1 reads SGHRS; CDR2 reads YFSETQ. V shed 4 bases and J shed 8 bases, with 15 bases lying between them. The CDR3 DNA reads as TGCGCCAGCAGCCGCGCGGAGGGTGGGGAAAAACTGTTTTTT. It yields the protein CASSRAEGGEKLFF.

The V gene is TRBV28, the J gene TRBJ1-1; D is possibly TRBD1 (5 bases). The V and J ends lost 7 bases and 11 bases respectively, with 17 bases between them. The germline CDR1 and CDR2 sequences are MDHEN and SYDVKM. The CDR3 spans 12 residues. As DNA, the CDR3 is TGTGCCAGCACCATACGCGGGGGAGAGGCTTTCTTT. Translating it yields CASTIRGGEAFF. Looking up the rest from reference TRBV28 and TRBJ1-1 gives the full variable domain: DVKVTQSSRYLVKRTGEKVFLECVQDMDHENMFWYRQDPGLGLRLIYFSYDVKMKEKGDIPEGYSVSREKKERFSLILESASTNQTSMYLCASTIRGGEAFFGQGTRLTVV.

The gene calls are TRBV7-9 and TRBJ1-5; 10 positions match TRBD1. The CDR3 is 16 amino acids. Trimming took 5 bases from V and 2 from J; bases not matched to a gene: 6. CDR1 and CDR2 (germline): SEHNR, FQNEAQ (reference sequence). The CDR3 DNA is TGTGCCAGCAGCCAGGACAGGGGGGAGGGCAATCAGCCCCAGCATTTT. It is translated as CASSQDRGEGNQPQHF.

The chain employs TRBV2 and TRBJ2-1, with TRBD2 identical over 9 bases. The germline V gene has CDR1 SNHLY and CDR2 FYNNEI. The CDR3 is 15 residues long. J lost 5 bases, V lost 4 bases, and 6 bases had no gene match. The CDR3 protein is CASSASGGPNNEQFF. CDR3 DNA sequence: TGTGCCAGCAGTGCAAGCGGGGGGCCGAACAATGAGCAGTTCTTC.

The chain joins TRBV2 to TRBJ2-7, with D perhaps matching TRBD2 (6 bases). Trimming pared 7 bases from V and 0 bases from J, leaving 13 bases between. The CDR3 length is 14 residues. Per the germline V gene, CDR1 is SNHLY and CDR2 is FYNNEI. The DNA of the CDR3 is TGTGCCAGCATTAGGAGGGCGGACTCCTACGAGCAGTACTTC. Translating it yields CASIRRADSYEQYF.

In DNA form, the CDR3 reads TGTGCCAGTACCCCCCGGACATGGGGGCGCAACACTGAAGCTTTCTTT. It is translated as CASTPRTWGRNTEAFF. The chain joins TRBV19 to TRBJ1-1; a possible D gene is TRBD1 (6 bases). With 7 bases removed from V and 2 bases from J, the gap between germline ends came to 20 bases. The CDR3 totals 16 residues. Germline lookup yields CDR1 LNHDA and CDR2 SQIVND (reference sequence).

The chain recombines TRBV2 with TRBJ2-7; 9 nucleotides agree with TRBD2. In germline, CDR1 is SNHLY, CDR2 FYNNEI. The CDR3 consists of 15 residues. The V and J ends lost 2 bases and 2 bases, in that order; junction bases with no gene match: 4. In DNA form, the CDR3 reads TGTGCCAGCAGTGAACTAGCGGGGTCAGCCTACGAGCAGTACTTC. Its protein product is CASSELAGSAYEQYF.

Here the CDR3 reads CASSVDPTGWNYGYTF. The CDR3 DNA follows: TGTGCCAGCAGCGTAGATCCCACAGGCTGGAATTATGGCTACACCTTC. This rearrangement joins TRBV9 to TRBJ1-2, with TRBD1 as a possible D gene (5 bases). From germline, CDR1 is SGDLS and CDR2 YYNGEE. Trimming pared 0 bases from V and 5 bases from J, leaving 17 bases between. The CDR3 totals 16 residues.

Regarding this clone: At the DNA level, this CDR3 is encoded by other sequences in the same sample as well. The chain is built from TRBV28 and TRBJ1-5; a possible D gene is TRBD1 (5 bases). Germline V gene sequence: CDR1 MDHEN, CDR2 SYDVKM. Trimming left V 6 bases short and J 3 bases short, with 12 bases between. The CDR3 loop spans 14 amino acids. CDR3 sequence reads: CASSSGHSNQPQHF. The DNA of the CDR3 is TGTGCCAGCAGCTCAGGACATTCCAATCAGCCCCAGCATTTT.

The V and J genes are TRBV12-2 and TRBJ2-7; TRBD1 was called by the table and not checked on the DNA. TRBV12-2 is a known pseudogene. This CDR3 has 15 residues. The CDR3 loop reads CASRYIDRSSYEQYF. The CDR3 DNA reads TGTGCAAGTCGCTACATAGACAGGTCCTCCTACGAGCAGTACTTC.

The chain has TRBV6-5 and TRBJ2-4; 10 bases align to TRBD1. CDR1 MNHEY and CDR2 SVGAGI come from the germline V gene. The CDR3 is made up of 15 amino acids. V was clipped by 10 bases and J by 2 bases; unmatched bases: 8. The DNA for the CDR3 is TGTGCCACCCGAGGGACAGGGGATCCCAAAAACATTCAGTACTTC. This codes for CATRGTGDPKNIQYF.

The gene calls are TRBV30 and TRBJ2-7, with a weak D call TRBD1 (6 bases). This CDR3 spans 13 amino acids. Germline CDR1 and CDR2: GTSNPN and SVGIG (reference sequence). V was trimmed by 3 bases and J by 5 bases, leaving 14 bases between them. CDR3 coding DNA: TGTGCCTGGAGCCGACAGGTTCTGAACGAGCAGTACTTC. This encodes CAWSRQVLNEQYF. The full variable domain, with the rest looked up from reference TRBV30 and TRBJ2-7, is SQTIHQWPATLVQPVGSPLSLECTVEGTSNPNLYWYRQAAGRGLQLLFYSVGIGQISSEVPQNLSASRPQDRQFILSSKKLLLSDSGFYLCAWSRQVLNEQYFGPGTRLTVT.

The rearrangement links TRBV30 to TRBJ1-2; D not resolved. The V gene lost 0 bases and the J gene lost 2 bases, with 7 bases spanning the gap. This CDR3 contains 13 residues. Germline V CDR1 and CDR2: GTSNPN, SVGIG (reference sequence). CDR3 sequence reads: CAWSVRENYGYTF. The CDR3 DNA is TGTGCCTGGAGTGTAAGGGAGAACTATGGCTACACCTTC.

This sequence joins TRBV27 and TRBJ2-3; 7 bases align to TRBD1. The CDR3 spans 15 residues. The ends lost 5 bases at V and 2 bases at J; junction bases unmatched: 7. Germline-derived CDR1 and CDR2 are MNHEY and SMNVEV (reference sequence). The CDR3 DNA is TGTGCCAGCAGTCACCGGGACAGTGTCACAGATACGCAGTATTTT. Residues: CASSHRDSVTDTQYF.

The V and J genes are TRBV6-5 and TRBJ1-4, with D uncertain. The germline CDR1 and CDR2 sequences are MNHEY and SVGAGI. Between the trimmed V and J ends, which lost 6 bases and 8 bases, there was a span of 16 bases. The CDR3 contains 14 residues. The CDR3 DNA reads TGTGCCAGCAGGGCCCGAGGGCCGTCGGAAAAACTGTTTTTT. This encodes CASRARGPSEKLFF.

The CDR3 DNA sequence: TGTGCCAGCAGCTCGACAGGGCCCGAGACCCAGTACTTC. This sequence encodes CASSSTGPETQYF. The chain recombines TRBV7-9 with TRBJ2-5, with 7 bases that match TRBD1. The V gene's germline CDR1 is SEHNR and CDR2 FQNEAQ (reference sequence). The CDR3 runs 13 residues. Trimming cost V 4 bases and J 5 bases; bases outside gene matches: 4.

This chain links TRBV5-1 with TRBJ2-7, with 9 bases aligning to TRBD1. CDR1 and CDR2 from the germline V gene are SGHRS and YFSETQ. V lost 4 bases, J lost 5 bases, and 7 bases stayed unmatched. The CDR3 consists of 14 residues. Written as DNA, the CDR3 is TGCGCCAGCAGCCGGGGACAGGGCGGAAACGAGCAGTACTTC. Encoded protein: CASSRGQGGNEQYF.

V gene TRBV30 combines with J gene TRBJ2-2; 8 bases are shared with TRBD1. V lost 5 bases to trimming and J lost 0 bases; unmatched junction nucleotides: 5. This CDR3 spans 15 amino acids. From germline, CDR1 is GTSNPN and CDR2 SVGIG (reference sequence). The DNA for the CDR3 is TGTGCCTGGGGTGGACAGGGTCCGAACACCGGGGAGCTGTTTTTT. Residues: CAWGGQGPNTGELFF.

DNA of the CDR3: TGTGCCAGCAGCGTAGAGGCAGGGACAAACTTGAACACTGAAGCTTTCTTT. Its translation is CASSVEAGTNLNTEAFF. This chain uses TRBV9 with TRBJ1-1; D is possibly TRBD1 (6 bases). The germline V gene encodes CDR1 SGDLS and CDR2 YYNGEE. The CDR3 covers 17 residues. The V end was cut by 0 bases, the J end by 0 bases, with 15 bases between.

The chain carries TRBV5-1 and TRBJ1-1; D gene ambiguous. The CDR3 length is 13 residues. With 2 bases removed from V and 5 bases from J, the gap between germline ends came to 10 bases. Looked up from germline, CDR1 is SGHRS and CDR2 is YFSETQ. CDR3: CASSLEGITEAFF. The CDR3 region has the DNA TGCGCCAGCAGCTTAGAGGGAATAACTGAAGCTTTCTTT. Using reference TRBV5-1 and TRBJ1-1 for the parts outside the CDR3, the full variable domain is KAGVTQTPRYLIKTRGQQVTLSCSPISGHRSVSWYQQTPGQGLQFLFEYFSETQRNKGNFPGRFSGRQFSNSRSEMNVSTLELGDSALYLCASSLEGITEAFFGQGTRLTVV.